These T cell receptor beta chains were read from a single sample in a study of response to subunit inactivated influenza vaccine. Each CDR3 protein gets one entry after TCRdb re-called the RT-PCR reads with MiXCR. The sample carries roughly 650,000 distinct CDR3 sequences, 15% to 19% recorded once. The sequencing here drew on PBMCs from blood, taken about 11 days after vaccination. The receptors come from a man between 50 and 59 years old who received an inactivated influenza vaccine. Each CDR3 is given with its conserved first and last residue. A D gene is named only where the DNA matches it firmly. The size entry is marked missing in some rows and otherwise reads once, few, many or a size class.

>TRBV19|NA|TRBJ2-1|NA
CASSRVQYNEQFF
TGTGCCAGTAGTAGGGTACAATACAATGAGCAGTTCTTC
>TRBV7-2|TRBD2|TRBJ2-3|NA
CASSLDGLVSDTQYF
TGTGCCAGCAGCTTAGACGGACTAGTATCAGATACGCAGTATTTT
>TRBV6-2/TRBV6-3|NA|TRBJ2-6|few
CASSYSNVGEPSGANVLTF
TGTGCCAGCAGTTACTCGAACGTCGGCGAACCCTCTGGGGCCAACGTCCTGACTTTC
>TRBV5-6|NA|TRBJ2-5|NA
CASSRDGSLTQYF
TGTGCCAGCAGCCGAGACGGATCCTTGACCCAGTACTTC
>TRBV29-1|NA|TRBJ2-2|few
CSVTGRYTGELFF
TGCAGCGTTACTGGACGGTACACCGGGGAGCTGTTTTTT
>TRBV18|NA|TRBJ2-2|NA
CASSPLDSYTGELFF
TGTGCCAGCTCACCCTTGGACAGCTACACCGGGGAGCTGTTTTTT
>TRBV18|NA|TRBJ2-3|NA
CASSPLGVGTDTQYF
TGTGCCAGCTCACCACTTGGCGTGGGCACAGATACGCAGTATTTT
>TRBV7-2|NA|TRBJ2-3|few
CASSWDGLSTDTQYF
TGTGCCAGCAGCTGGGACGGGTTAAGCACAGATACGCAGTATTTT
>TRBV9|NA|TRBJ2-2|few
CASSVLANSRELFF
TGTGCCAGCAGCGTACTAGCGAACTCCCGGGAGCTGTTTTTT
>TRBV29-1|TRBD1|TRBJ2-7|many
CSGGQGNGEQYF
TGCAGCGGGGGACAGGGGAACGGCGAGCAGTACTTC
>TRBV20-1|TRBD1|TRBJ2-6|NA
CSARDGTGYSGANVLTF
TGCAGTGCTAGAGATGGGACAGGGTACTCTGGGGCCAACGTCCTGACTTTC
>TRBV7-9|NA|TRBJ1-4|few
CASSLTWGGGGEKLFF
TGTGCCAGCAGCTTGACCTGGGGTGGTGGTGGTGAAAAACTGTTTTTT
>TRBV20-1|TRBD1|TRBJ2-2|few
CSARDPRGPGELFF
TGCAGTGCTAGAGATCCCAGGGGGCCCGGGGAGCTGTTTTTT
>TRBV27|NA|TRBJ2-7|few
CASSFSSALGEQYF
TGTGCCAGCAGTTTCAGTTCCGCTCTGGGGGAGCAGTACTTC
>TRBV5-1|NA|TRBJ2-1|many
CASSLDNEQFF
TGCGCCAGCAGCTTGGACAATGAGCAGTTCTTC
>TRBV10-1|NA|TRBJ1-4|NA
CASQKGFEEKLFF
TGCGCCAGCCAGAAGGGATTTGAGGAAAAACTGTTTTTT
>TRBV29-1|NA|TRBJ2-1|few
CSVPDRTYNEQFF
TGCAGCGTTCCTGACAGGACCTACAATGAGCAGTTCTTC
>TRBV25-1|TRBD1|TRBJ1-1|few
CASSDRTGGYPEAFF
TGTGCCAGCAGTGATCGGACAGGGGGGTACCCTGAAGCTTTCTTT
>TRBV19|NA|TRBJ1-5|NA
CASSIMGGNQPQHF
TGTGCCAGTAGTATAATGGGGGGCAATCAGCCCCAGCATTTT
>TRBV6-5|NA|TRBJ2-1|few
CASSYSIDRRNNEQFF
TGTGCCAGCAGTTACTCGATAGACAGGCGAAACAATGAGCAGTTCTTC
>TRBV15|TRBD2|TRBJ2-1|many
CATSRDLGLAGEQFF
TGTGCCACCAGCAGAGACCTTGGACTAGCGGGTGAGCAGTTCTTC
>TRBV6-5|TRBD1|TRBJ2-5|NA
CASSFQGAIETQYF
TGTGCCAGCAGTTTCCAGGGGGCCATAGAGACCCAGTACTTC
>TRBV6-5|TRBD1|TRBJ2-2|few
CASSYLGQGAGGELFF
TGTGCCAGCAGTTATTTGGGACAGGGGGCGGGCGGGGAGCTGTTTTTT
>TRBV18|TRBD2|TRBJ2-3|NA
CASSPPDLTSGRTDTQYF
TGTGCCAGCTCACCACCTGACCTGACTAGCGGGAGAACAGATACGCAGTATTTT
>TRBV6-6|TRBD1|TRBJ1-5|many
CASRRDRDQPQHF
TGTGCCAGCAGACGTGACAGGGATCAGCCCCAGCATTTT
>TRBV27|NA|TRBJ2-5|NA
CASSLRPWDFQETQYF
TGTGCCAGCAGTTTACGTCCATGGGACTTCCAAGAGACCCAGTACTTC
>TRBV20-1|TRBD2|TRBJ2-5|NA
CSARDPSGGETQYF
TGCAGTGCTAGAGATCCTAGCGGGGGTGAGACCCAGTACTTC
>TRBV5-6|TRBD2|TRBJ2-5|few
CASSRTQTSGSQETQYF
TGTGCCAGCAGCCGAACCCAGACTAGCGGGTCGCAAGAGACCCAGTACTTC
>TRBV5-1|TRBD2|TRBJ2-1|NA
CASSLLQWEGRYNEQFF
TGCGCCAGCAGCTTGTTACAGTGGGAGGGCCGCTACAATGAGCAGTTCTTC
>TRBV7-6|TRBD2|TRBJ2-1|few
CASSLVTSGPSSYNEQFF
TGTGCCAGCAGCTTAGTTACTAGCGGGCCGAGCTCCTACAATGAGCAGTTCTTC
>TRBV20-1|TRBD1|TRBJ2-1|NA
CSARQGAGEQFF
TGCAGTGCTCGACAGGGGGCTGGTGAGCAGTTCTTC
>TRBV10-3|NA|TRBJ2-2|few
CAISESFSAQSGELFF
TGTGCCATCAGTGAGTCCTTTTCTGCGCAGTCCGGGGAGCTGTTTTTT
>TRBV28|NA|TRBJ2-5|NA
CASSLRAGRKETQYF
TGTGCCAGCAGTTTAAGGGCGGGCAGGAAGGAGACCCAGTACTTC
>TRBV18|NA|TRBJ2-4|NA
CASSPSPGEKGLAKNIQYF
TGTGCCAGCTCACCTTCCCCTGGGGAGAAGGGTTTAGCCAAAAACATTCAGTACTTC
>TRBV29-1|NA|TRBJ2-7|few
CSFTRGSYEQYF
TGCAGCTTCACTCGGGGCTCCTACGAGCAGTACTTC
>TRBV19|NA|TRBJ1-5|few
CASSTVIRSNQPQHF
TGTGCCAGTAGTACGGTGATCAGGAGCAATCAGCCCCAGCATTTT
>TRBV4-1|NA|TRBJ1-6|NA
CASSQGATSYNSPLHF
TGCGCCAGCAGCCAAGGGGCCACCTCCTATAATTCACCCCTCCACTTT
>TRBV20-1|NA|TRBJ1-1|NA
CSARVLRGTTFF
TGCAGTGCTAGAGTCTTACGGGGGACGACTTTCTTT
>TRBV5-1|NA|TRBJ2-7|many
CASSSRDFYEQYF
TGCGCCAGCAGCTCGCGGGATTTCTACGAGCAGTACTTC
>TRBV4-3|TRBD1|TRBJ2-7|NA
CASSPFVGQSYEQYF
TGCGCCAGCAGCCCCTTTGTGGGACAGAGTTACGAGCAGTACTTC
>TRBV4-2|TRBD1|TRBJ1-1|once
CASRREGQGNTEAFF
TGTGCCAGCAGACGAGAGGGACAGGGAAACACTGAAGCTTTCTTT
>TRBV7-2|TRBD2|TRBJ2-7|few
CASSLAPAGDREQYF
TGTGCCAGCAGCTTAGCCCCGGCGGGAGATCGCGAGCAGTACTTC
>TRBV5-1|NA|TRBJ1-6|NA
CASSPGPGHNSPLHF
TGCGCCAGCAGCCCGGGGCCCGGACATAATTCACCCCTCCACTTT
>TRBV7-2|NA|TRBJ2-7|NA
CASSRNRDSYEQYF
TGTGCCAGCAGCCGTAACAGGGACTCCTACGAGCAGTACTTC
>TRBV28|NA|TRBJ2-3|NA
CASRSPRTSTDTQYF
TGTGCCAGCAGGAGCCCCAGGACGAGCACAGATACGCAGTATTTT
>TRBV5-5|NA|TRBJ1-6|many
CASSLDSAVNNSPLHF
TGTGCCAGCAGCTTGGACTCGGCAGTGAATAATTCACCCCTCCACTTT
>TRBV29-1|TRBD1|TRBJ2-1|few
CSVEGPGTGGYNEQFF
TGCAGCGTTGAAGGGCCCGGGACAGGGGGCTACAATGAGCAGTTCTTC
>TRBV10-3|TRBD1|TRBJ2-3|NA
CAIRDRTDTQYF
TGTGCCATCAGGGACAGGACAGATACGCAGTATTTT
>TRBV13|NA|TRBJ2-1|few
CASSSTSRQAGGYNEQFF
TGTGCCAGCAGCTCCACCTCTAGACAGGCCGGAGGGTACAATGAGCAGTTCTTC
>TRBV4-1|TRBD1|TRBJ1-6|NA
CASSQALTGLGNSPLHF
TGCGCCAGCAGCCAAGCCCTGACAGGGTTGGGTAATTCACCCCTCCACTTT
>TRBV4-1|NA|TRBJ2-7|NA
CASSQDRLGVGRYEQYF
TGCGCCAGCAGCCAGGACCGTCTAGGGGTGGGGAGGTACGAGCAGTACTTC
>TRBV7-8|NA|TRBJ1-5|few
CASSLTANLNQPQHF
TGTGCCAGCAGCCTGACAGCGAATCTAAATCAGCCCCAGCATTTT
>TRBV7-2|TRBD2|TRBJ2-3|NA
CASSLAGTRTDTQYF
TGTGCCAGCAGCTTAGCCGGGACTAGGACAGATACGCAGTATTTT